Following are 31 T cell receptor beta chains from one sample sequenced in a study of PD-1 blockade in classical Hodgkin lymphoma. The repertoire was sequenced with immunoSEQ multiplex PCR; TCRdb's copy has only in-frame clones and lacks some. The repertoire consists of about 90,000 clones, with about 83% occurring once and the leading ten covering 17%. Time point reported: cycle 4 day 1 (C4D1), after 5 to 7 weeks of nivolumab. Each patient experienced a relapse that followed autologous stem cell transplantation, and brentuximab vedotin exposure varied. Specimen: peripheral blood mononuclear cells (PBMCs), collected before the fourth cycle of nivolumab. These receptors originate from a human donor with classical Hodgkin lymphoma.

The chain uses TRBV6-5 and TRBJ2-7, with 8 bases aligning to TRBD2. Trimming took 2 bases from V and 2 from J; bases not matched to a gene: 2. The CDR3 consists of 14 residues. From germline, CDR1 is MNHEY and CDR2 SVGAGI. The CDR3 nucleotides are TGTGCCAGCAGTTACGGCGGGGGGACCTACGAGCAGTACTTC. Residues: CASSYGGGTYEQYF.

The rearrangement links TRBV28 to TRBJ2-1; D is uncertain. Germline V CDR1 and CDR2: MDHEN, SYDVKM. V dropped 5 bases and J dropped 7 bases, with 15 bases sitting between them. The CDR3 consists of 14 residues. CDR3 sequence reads: CASSTNWVANEQFF. For the CDR3, the DNA is TGTGCCAGCAGTACTAACTGGGTGGCGAATGAGCAGTTCTTC.

The chain recombines TRBV5-4 with TRBJ2-5; D is perhaps TRBD1 or TRBD2 (6 bases each). This CDR3 contains 14 residues. V lost 4 bases and J 5 bases, leaving 15 bases between the germline ends. The germline V gene has CDR1 SGHNT and CDR2 YYREEE (reference sequence). CDR3 protein: CASSPGGGQETQYF. The DNA for the CDR3 is TGTGCCAGCAGCCCTGGTGGGGGGCAGGAGACCCAGTACTTC. Full variable domain (missing parts from reference TRBV5-4 and TRBJ2-5): ETGVTQSPTHLIKTRGQQVTLRCSSQSGHNTVSWYQQALGQGPQFIFQYYREEENGRGNFPPRFSGLQFPNYSSELNVNALELDDSALYLCASSPGGGQETQYFGPGTRLLVL.

The genes are TRBV7-9 and TRBJ1-1, with TRBD1 matching 7 bases. V gave up 5 bases and J gave up 4 bases; unmatched junction bases: 4. Germline CDR1 reads SEHNR; CDR2 reads FQNEAQ (reference sequence). The CDR3 is 13 amino acids. The CDR3, as DNA: TGTGCCAGCAGCCTACAGGGGAGCACTGAAGCTTTCTTT. As protein: CASSLQGSTEAFF.

This clone was counted a single time. This chain connects TRBV11-2 to TRBJ1-3; D may be TRBD1 (5 bases). Trimming left V 5 bases short and J 0 bases short, with 14 bases between. CDR3 length equals 16 residues. CDR1 and CDR2 (germline): SGHAT, FQNNGV. The CDR3 sequence is CASSPLWGSSGNTIYF. The CDR3 DNA is TGTGCCAGCAGCCCCCTGTGGGGGAGCTCTGGAAACACCATATATTTT.

The V call is TRBV15, the J call TRBJ2-7; D gene ambiguous. The CDR3 has 13 residues. Germline loops: CDR1 LNHNV, CDR2 YYDKDF (reference sequence). V was shortened by 0 bases and J by 4 bases, with 7 bases between the two germline ends. CDR3 sequence reads: CATSREVEYEQYF. CDR3 bases: TGTGCCACCAGCAGAGAGGTAGAGTACGAGCAGTACTTC.

This clone has more than one count but fewer than ten. The V and J genes are TRBV4-1 and TRBJ1-4; D is ambiguous. The germline gives CDR1 MGHRA, CDR2 YSYEKL. The V end lost 4 bases, the J end lost 8 bases, and 8 bases lay between the germline ends. The CDR3 spans 12 residues. The CDR3 DNA follows: TGCGCCAGCAGCCCTCTAGGAGAAAAACTGTTTTTT. Translation gives CASSPLGEKLFF.

V is TRBV7-2 and J is TRBJ2-2; a possible D gene is TRBD2 (6 bases). The CDR3 is 18 amino acids. The germline V gene has CDR1 SGHTA and CDR2 FQGNSA. V was cut by 1 base and J by 3 bases, with 18 bases left in between. The CDR3 bases are TGTGCCAGCAGCTTAGGGCGCGGAGGGGCCGCCGACACCGGGGAGCTGTTTTTT. Its translation is CASSLGRGGAADTGELFF.

This clone was counted between two and nine times. The chain joins TRBV7-2 to TRBJ2-2; TRBD2 matches 7 bases. The V gene's germline CDR1 is SGHTA and CDR2 FQGNSA. The CDR3 has 14 residues. Trimming took 5 bases from V and 7 from J; bases not matched to a gene: 7. DNA for the CDR3: TGTGCCAGCAGCCGGGAGCGGGGAGGCGGGGAGCTGTTTTTT. Its translation: CASSRERGGGELFF.

This clone was seen a handful of times. The J gene is TRBJ1-5, the V gene TRBV4-2; D is possibly TRBD1 (5 bases). This CDR3 is 15 amino acids long. Trimming left V 0 bases short and J 7 bases short, with 13 bases between. CDR1 is LGHNA, CDR2 YNFKEQ, per germline. For the CDR3, the DNA is TGTGCCAGCAGCCAAGATGTGTCCGAGGGGCAGCCCCAGCATTTT. Translated: CASSQDVSEGQPQHF.

The CDR3 region is CSVAKVPGNTQYF. CDR3 nucleotides: TGCAGCGTTGCCAAGGTTCCAGGGAATACGCAGTATTTT. The rearrangement uses TRBV29-1 and TRBJ2-3; possible D gene TRBD1, 5 bases. The germline gives CDR1 SQVTM, CDR2 ANQGSEA. This CDR3 is built from 13 residues. V lost 4 bases to trimming and J lost 7 bases, with 15 bases between them.

The chain combines TRBV7-3 with TRBJ2-1, with D perhaps assigned TRBD1 or TRBD2 (5 bases each). The CDR3 is 14 residues long. V was cut by 0 bases and J by 9 bases, with 12 bases left in between. CDR1 is SGHTA, CDR2 FQGTGA, per germline. The chain's CDR3 is CASSLTGERSEQFF. The CDR3 DNA reads as TGTGCCAGCAGCTTAACGGGGGAGAGGAGTGAGCAGTTCTTC.

The chain links TRBV2 to TRBJ2-7; 10 bases fit TRBD1. With V trimmed by 6 bases and J by 11 bases, 10 bases remained unmatched. Germline CDR1 is SNHLY and CDR2 is FYNNEI. This CDR3 has 13 residues. The CDR3 reads CASRRDRGLVEYF. The CDR3 coding sequence is TGTGCCAGCAGAAGAGACAGGGGGCTGGTGGAGTACTTC.

The rearrangement links TRBV5-4 to TRBJ1-2; D remains ambiguous. The CDR3 totals 11 residues. Germline values: CDR1 SGHNT, CDR2 YYREEE (reference sequence). Trimming stripped 7 bases from V and 4 bases from J, with 8 bases between. The CDR3 sequence is CASYGPYGYTF. CDR3 sequence (DNA): TGTGCCAGCTACGGCCCCTATGGCTACACCTTC.

The chain recombines TRBV9 with TRBJ2-7; D possibly corresponds to TRBD1 (6 bases). This CDR3 comprises 15 residues. The V end lost 2 bases, the J end lost 3 bases, and 15 bases lay between the germline ends. Per germline, CDR1 SGDLS and CDR2 YYNGEE. In DNA form, the CDR3 reads TGTGCCAGCAGCGTCCGGACAGAAAAAGTCTACGAGCAGTACTTC. Its translation: CASSVRTEKVYEQYF.

This chain links TRBV14 with TRBJ2-3, with D perhaps TRBD2 (7 bases). Trimming stripped 1 base from V and 0 bases from J, with 17 bases between. Germline CDR1 SGHDN, CDR2 FVKESK. The CDR3 contains 18 residues. DNA for the CDR3: TGTGCCAGCAGCCAAGGAGTGGGCGGGGGCTACAGCACAGATACGCAGTATTTT. It specifies CASSQGVGGGYSTDTQYF.

The chain is built from TRBV15 and TRBJ2-1, with TRBD2 matching 8 bases. Germline assignment: CDR1 LNHNV and CDR2 YYDKDF (reference sequence). The J segment lost 8 bases and the V segment lost 0 bases, leaving 12 bases of the junction unmatched. The CDR3 runs 17 residues. Written as DNA, the CDR3 is TGTGCCACCAGCAGAGATGTTGGGCTAGCGGGCTCTCATGAGCAGTTCTTC. Amino acid sequence: CATSRDVGLAGSHEQFF.

The J gene is TRBJ1-1, the V gene TRBV27; 7 bases line up with TRBD1. CDR3 length: 13 residues. The germline V gene has CDR1 MNHEY and CDR2 SMNVEV (reference sequence). V lost 6 bases, J lost 1 base, and 2 bases stayed unmatched. This chain's CDR3 is CASRTGRNTEAFF. Written as DNA, the CDR3 is TGTGCCAGCAGGACAGGGAGGAACACTGAAGCTTTCTTT.

The rearrangement links TRBV6-5 to TRBJ2-3; 8 bases fit TRBD1. This CDR3 is built from 15 residues. Germline values: CDR1 MNHEY, CDR2 SVGAGI. J lost 1 base, V lost 6 bases, and 6 bases had no gene match. The CDR3 nucleotides are TGTGCCAGCAGGCGACAGGGGTGGGGCACAGATACGCAGTATTTT. As protein: CASRRQGWGTDTQYF.

Worth noting for this clone: This may arise from a read error, as a much more abundant clone is one base away. The rearrangement joins TRBV7-2 to TRBJ2-2; unclear D gene. V gave up 1 base and J gave up 3 bases, with 0 bases separating them. The CDR3 loop spans 12 amino acids. Looked up from germline, CDR1 is SGHTA and CDR2 is FQGNSA. The CDR3 DNA follows: TGTGCCAGCAGCTTAGACACCGGGGAGCTGTTTTTT. Residues: CASSLDTGELFF.

Notes on this clone: An end of the junction differs from the germline gene, which may be a read error. This chain links TRBV5-1 with TRBJ2-1; no clear D. CDR3 size: 15 residues. Germline CDR1 reads SGHRS; CDR2 reads YFSETQ. The CDR3 DNA reads TGCGCCAGCAGCTTGTGGCCCCTCCCGTCCAACCAACGACTCTTC. This encodes CASSLWPLPSNQRLF.

This clone was seen more than once but under ten times. The V gene is TRBV19, the J gene TRBJ2-2; D gene unclear. The CDR3 loop spans 17 amino acids. V lost 5 bases to trimming and J lost 6 bases, with 22 bases between them. Germline loops: CDR1 LNHDA, CDR2 SQIVND (reference sequence). Here the CDR3 reads CASSFILGLGTAGELFF. CDR3 DNA: TGTGCCAGTAGTTTTATACTGGGCTTGGGTACTGCCGGGGAGCTGTTTTTT. Filled out from reference TRBV19 and TRBJ2-2, the complete variable domain reads DGGITQSPKYLFRKEGQNVTLSCEQNLNHDAMYWYRQDPGQGLRLIYYSQIVNDFQKGDIAEGYSVSREKKESFPLTVTSAQKNPTAFYLCASSFILGLGTAGELFFGEGSRLTVL.

A few counts support this clone. The chain combines TRBV5-4 with TRBJ2-2; 7 nucleotides line up with TRBD2. CDR1 and CDR2 from the germline V gene are SGHNT and YYREEE (reference sequence). The CDR3 is made up of 15 amino acids. V was clipped by 0 bases and J by 6 bases; unmatched bases: 5. CDR3 in amino acids: CASSLAGGRAGELFF. In DNA, the CDR3 is TGTGCCAGCAGCTTGGCCGGGGGGAGGGCCGGGGAGCTGTTTTTT. The variable domain in full, with the rest retrieved from reference TRBV5-4 and TRBJ2-2, is ETGVTQSPTHLIKTRGQQVTLRCSSQSGHNTVSWYQQALGQGPQFIFQYYREEENGRGNFPPRFSGLQFPNYSSELNVNALELDDSALYLCASSLAGGRAGELFFGEGSRLTVL.

V and J are TRBV28 and TRBJ1-3, with D perhaps matching TRBD1 (5 bases). V shed 2 bases and J shed 9 bases, with 8 bases lying between them. This CDR3 comprises 12 residues. From germline, CDR1 is MDHEN and CDR2 SYDVKM. CDR3 in amino acids: CASSLHQGTIYF. The CDR3 DNA sequence: TGTGCCAGCAGTTTACACCAGGGCACCATATATTTT.

This chain links TRBV21-1 with TRBJ2-3; the table calls TRBD2, which could not be checked here. TRBV21-1 is flagged as a pseudogene. CDR3 length equals 21 residues. CDR3 protein: CASTSPVSWSSGCPSTDTQYF. The CDR3 DNA reads TGTGCCAGCACCAGTCCGGTGAGTTGGAGTAGCGGGTGCCCTAGCACAGATACGCAGTATTTT.

V gene TRBV5-1 combines with J gene TRBJ2-4, with TRBD2 as a possible D gene (6 bases). V was clipped by 1 base and J by 7 bases, with 12 bases between them. This CDR3 is built from 14 residues. Germline values: CDR1 SGHRS, CDR2 YFSETQ. CDR3 region: CASSLRPRENIQYF. In DNA, the CDR3 is TGCGCCAGCAGCTTGCGGCCCCGGGAGAACATTCAGTACTTC.

The chain joins TRBV30 to TRBJ2-5; D ambiguous. Trimming removed 2 bases from V and 9 bases from J, with 13 bases in between. The CDR3 sequence is 12 residues long. Germline V gene lookup returns CDR1 GTSNPN and CDR2 SVGIG (reference sequence). DNA of the CDR3: TGTGCCTGGAGTTCCGGTTTAGTGGCCCAGTACTTC. Translated, it gives CAWSSGLVAQYF.

This clone appeared a few times. Here the CDR3 DNA reads TGTGCCAGCAGCTACACTATGAACACTGAAGCTTTCTTT. The encoded protein is CASSYTMNTEAFF. V and J are TRBV5-4 and TRBJ1-1, with unresolved D. Germline CDR1 and CDR2: SGHNT and YYREEE (reference sequence). The V end lost 3 bases, the J end lost 0 bases, and 6 bases lay between the germline ends. This CDR3 is 13 amino acids long.

V gene TRBV7-6 combines with J gene TRBJ1-1; 8 bases line up with TRBD1. The CDR3 is 16 residues long. V lost 0 bases to trimming and J lost 5 bases; unmatched junction nucleotides: 8. CDR1 is SGHVS, CDR2 FNYEAQ, per germline. CDR3 sequence (DNA): TGTGCCAGCAGCTTAGCGTGGCAGGGGGCGGGTACTGAAGCTTTCTTT. Amino acid sequence: CASSLAWQGAGTEAFF.

This clone occurred many times. The chain has TRBV4-2 and TRBJ1-1; TRBD1 is a possible D gene (6 bases). The CDR3 is 13 amino acids. V lost 1 base and J 7 bases, leaving 10 bases between the germline ends. The V gene's germline CDR1 is LGHNA and CDR2 YNFKEQ. Here the CDR3 reads CASSQGRTDEAFF. The CDR3 coding sequence is TGTGCCAGCAGCCAAGGGAGGACAGATGAAGCTTTCTTT.

V gene TRBV11-2 combines with J gene TRBJ2-2; D call uncertain. V lost 5 bases to trimming and J lost 6 bases, with 10 bases between them. This CDR3 is built from 13 residues. Germline V gives CDR1 SGHAT, CDR2 FQNNGV. Here the CDR3 DNA reads TGTGCCAGCAGCGGCTTTGTATCCGGGGAGCTGTTTTTT. It translates to CASSGFVSGELFF.